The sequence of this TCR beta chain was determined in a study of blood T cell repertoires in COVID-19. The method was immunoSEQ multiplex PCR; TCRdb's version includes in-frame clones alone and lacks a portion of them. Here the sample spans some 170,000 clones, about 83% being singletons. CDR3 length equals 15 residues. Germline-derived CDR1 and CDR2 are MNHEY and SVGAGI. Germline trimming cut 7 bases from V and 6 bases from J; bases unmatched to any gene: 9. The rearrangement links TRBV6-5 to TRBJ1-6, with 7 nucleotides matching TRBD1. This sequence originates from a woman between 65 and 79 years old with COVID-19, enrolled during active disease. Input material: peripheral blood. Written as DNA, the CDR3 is TGTGCCAGCACCGGACAGGCCCTTTTTAATTCACCCCTCCACTTT. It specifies CASTGQALFNSPLHF.